This TCR beta chain appears in the sequencing data of a study of blood T cell repertoires in COVID-19 (TCRdb year 2020). For the wider study: Samples covering the acute and convalescent phases of COVID-19 were provided by collaborators in the United States, Italy and Spain. Nearly every sample came with metadata listing a de-identified subject ID, COVID-19 status, age in years and sex. Samples were obtained from the ongoing ImmuneRACE study (first 160 participants) and from 1,254 subjects provided by 6 global collaborators. The repertoires were released in a freely available public database meant as a resource for research on the immune response to SARS-CoV-2. Where available, HLA class I and class II types were obtained from metadata supplied by the sample provider rather than from assay-based typing. The prospective study material was composed of cDNA or gDNA derived from T cells, B-cell-depleted T cells, or PBMCs. Subjects who had been exposed to COVID-19, were actively infected with it, or had recovered from it provided the deeply sampled blood TCRbeta repertoires that made up the dataset.

Including cysteine and phenylalanine, the CDR3 has 15 amino acids. Only CDR3 DNA is held: 45 bases, read in frame from base 1. CDR1 and CDR2 are read off the germline V gene (reference sequence) as LNHDA and SQIVND. Trimming accounts for 7 bases at V and 5 bases at J, while the number of junction bases matched to no gene is 8. Whole blood was collected in K2EDTA tubes by collaborating institutions according to the institutions' own protocols. Collaborator samples were shipped for TCRbeta analysis as frozen whole blood, isolated PBMCs, or DNA extracted from either sample type. TCRbeta CDR3 regions were amplified from genomic DNA by means of the immunoSEQ Assay, a bias-controlled multiplex PCR. On the authors' methods: The number of nucleated cells in each sample was estimated by amplification of reference gene primers within the assay. Sequence reads were collapsed and filtered to measure the absolute abundance of every unique TCRbeta CDR3 rearrangement. For each sample, productive Simpson clonality was calculated as the square root of Simpson's diversity index over productive rearrangements. Drawn from immuneACCESS, this table holds only the in-frame rearrangements with V and J called that TCRdb kept. Clones are partly lost; checked studies trace under half to an unresolved V gene and leave the rest unexplained. That table furnishes V, J and clone size, whereas the DNA furnished D and trimming. The sample profile shows about 170,000 clones; about 89% of them were found once. The top ten clones comprise roughly 3% of the sample.

The full study reports these points: Clinical and demographic metadata were provided uncurated, with the amount varying by source and participant.

On this clone: Its antigen is not yet known. No base quality values were provided; no much bigger clone lies one nucleotide off.

The sequence links TRBV19 to TRBJ2-2; TRBD2 aligns with 9 central bases. This receptor was identified in a man aged 65 to 79 with acute or convalescent COVID-19. Sequencing was carried out using peripheral blood. The CDR3 region: CASKWGLAGTGELFF. In nucleotides, the sequence is TGTGCCAGTAAATGGGGTCTAGCGGGGACCGGGGAGCTGTTTTTT.